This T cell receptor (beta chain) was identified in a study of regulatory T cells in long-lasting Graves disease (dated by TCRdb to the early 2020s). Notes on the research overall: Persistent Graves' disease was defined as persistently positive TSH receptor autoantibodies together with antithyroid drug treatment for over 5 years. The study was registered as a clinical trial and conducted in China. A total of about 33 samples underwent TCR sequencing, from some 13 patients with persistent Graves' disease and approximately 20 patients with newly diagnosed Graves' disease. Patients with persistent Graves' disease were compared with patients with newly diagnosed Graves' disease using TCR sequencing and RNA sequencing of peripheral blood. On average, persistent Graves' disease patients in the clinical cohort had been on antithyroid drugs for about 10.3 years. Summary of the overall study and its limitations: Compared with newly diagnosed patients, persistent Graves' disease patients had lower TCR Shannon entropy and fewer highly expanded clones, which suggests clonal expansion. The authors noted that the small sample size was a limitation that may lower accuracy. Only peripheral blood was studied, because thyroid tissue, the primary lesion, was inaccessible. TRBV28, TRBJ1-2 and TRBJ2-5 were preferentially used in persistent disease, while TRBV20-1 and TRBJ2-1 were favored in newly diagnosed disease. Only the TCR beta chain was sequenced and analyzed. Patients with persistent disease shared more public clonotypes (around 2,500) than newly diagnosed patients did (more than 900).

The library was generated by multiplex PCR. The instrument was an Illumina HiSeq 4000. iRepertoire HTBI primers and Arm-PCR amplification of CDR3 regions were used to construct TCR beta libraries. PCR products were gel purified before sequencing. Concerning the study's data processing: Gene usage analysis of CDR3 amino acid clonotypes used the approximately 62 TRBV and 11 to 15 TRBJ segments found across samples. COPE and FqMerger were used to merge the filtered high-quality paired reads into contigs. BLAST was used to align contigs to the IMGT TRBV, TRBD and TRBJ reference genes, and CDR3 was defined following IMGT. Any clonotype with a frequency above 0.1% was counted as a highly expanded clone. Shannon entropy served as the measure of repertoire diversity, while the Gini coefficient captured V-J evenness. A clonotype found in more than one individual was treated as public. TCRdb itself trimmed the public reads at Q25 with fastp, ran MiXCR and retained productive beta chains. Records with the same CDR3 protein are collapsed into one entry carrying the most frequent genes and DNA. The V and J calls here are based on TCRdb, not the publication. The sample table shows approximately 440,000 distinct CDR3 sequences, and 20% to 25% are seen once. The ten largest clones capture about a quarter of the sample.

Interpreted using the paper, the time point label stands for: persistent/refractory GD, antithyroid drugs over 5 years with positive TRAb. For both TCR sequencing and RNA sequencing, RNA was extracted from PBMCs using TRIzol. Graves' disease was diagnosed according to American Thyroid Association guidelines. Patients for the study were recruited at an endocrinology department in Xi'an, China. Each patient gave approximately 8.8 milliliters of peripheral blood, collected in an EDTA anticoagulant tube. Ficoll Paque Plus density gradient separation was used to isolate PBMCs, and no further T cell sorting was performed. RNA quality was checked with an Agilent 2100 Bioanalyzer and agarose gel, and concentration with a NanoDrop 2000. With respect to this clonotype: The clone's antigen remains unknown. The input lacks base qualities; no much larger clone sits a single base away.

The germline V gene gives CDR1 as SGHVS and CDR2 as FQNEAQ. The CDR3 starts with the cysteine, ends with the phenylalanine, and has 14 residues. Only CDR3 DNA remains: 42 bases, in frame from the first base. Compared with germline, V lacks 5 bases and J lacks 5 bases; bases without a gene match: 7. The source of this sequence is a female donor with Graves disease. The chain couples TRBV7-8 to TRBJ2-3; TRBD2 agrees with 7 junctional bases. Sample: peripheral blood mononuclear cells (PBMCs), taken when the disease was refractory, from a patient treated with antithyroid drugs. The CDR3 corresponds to CASSPSGNGDTQYF. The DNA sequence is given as TGTGCCAGCAGCCCTAGCGGCAACGGAGATACGCAGTATTTT.